This T cell receptor (beta chain) stems from a study of T cell changes during pregnancy in multiple sclerosis. The table came from immunoSEQ multiplex PCR; TCRdb's copy has only in-frame clones and leaves some out. The sample records 30,000 to 40,000 clones, about 92% being singletons. Trimming shortened V by 0 bases and J by 3 bases, and 12 bases separated the two germline ends. The CDR3 is 16 amino acids. CDR1 LGHNA and CDR2 YSLEER come from the germline V gene. The chain combines TRBV4-3 with TRBJ2-1; D may be TRBD1 (6 bases). This specimen was peripheral blood, taken in the third trimester of pregnancy. The clonotype comes from a female donor in good health, enrolled as a control in a pregnancy study. This chain's CDR3 is CASSQEPRGNYNEQFF. CDR3 DNA sequence: TGCGCCAGCAGCCAAGAGCCCAGGGGAAACTACAATGAGCAGTTCTTC.